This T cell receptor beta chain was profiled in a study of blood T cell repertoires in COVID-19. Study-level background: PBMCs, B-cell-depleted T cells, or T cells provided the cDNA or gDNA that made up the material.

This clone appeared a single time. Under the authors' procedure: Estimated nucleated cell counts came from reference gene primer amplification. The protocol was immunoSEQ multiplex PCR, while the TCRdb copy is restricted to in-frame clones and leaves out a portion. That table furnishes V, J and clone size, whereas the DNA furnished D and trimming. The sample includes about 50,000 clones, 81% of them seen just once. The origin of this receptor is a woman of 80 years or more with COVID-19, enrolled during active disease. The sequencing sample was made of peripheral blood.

CDR3 sequence reads: CASSRGTGAGNTIYF. CDR3 coding DNA: TGTGCCAGCAGCAGGGGGACAGGGGCTGGAAACACCATATATTTT. The chain joins TRBV28 to TRBJ1-3; 10 bases line up with TRBD1. The CDR3 is 15 amino acids. V dropped 6 bases and J dropped 2; count of bases not matched to a gene: 4. Germline lookup yields CDR1 MDHEN and CDR2 SYDVKM.